The present T cell receptor (beta chain) was sequenced within a study of cytomegalovirus exposure and HLA in healthy donors. Across the study: Unique TCR beta sequences numbering 117 million came from about 179 million T cells in an earlier analysis. The Caucasian-associated ancestry cluster contained about 80% of the approximately 390 genotyped donors. Broader study findings: It emerged from a later analysis that several of the most significant clusters appeared to be linked to common viral pathogens.

Germline assignment: CDR1 LNHDA and CDR2 SQIVND (reference sequence). The CDR3 runs to 14 residues. V was pared by 3 bases and J by 3 bases, with 12 bases between. 13 Jbeta primers and 60 Vbeta primers were used for the PCR. The data were produced by immunoSEQ multiplex PCR, yet TCRdb's version contains in-frame clones alone and is incomplete. Altogether about 140,000 clones are present, about 77% being singletons, with the ten largest covering roughly 1.3%. Concerning this clone: Its antigen is currently unknown.

Sequences were obtained from PBMCs. The chain couples TRBV19 to TRBJ2-7, with D perhaps TRBD1 (6 bases). This TCR derives from a woman in her thirties or forties in good health and CMV-seronegative. CDR3 nucleotide sequence: TGTGCCAGTAGTATCGGAATACAGGGCTACGAGCAGTACTTC. Protein sequence: CASSIGIQGYEQYF.